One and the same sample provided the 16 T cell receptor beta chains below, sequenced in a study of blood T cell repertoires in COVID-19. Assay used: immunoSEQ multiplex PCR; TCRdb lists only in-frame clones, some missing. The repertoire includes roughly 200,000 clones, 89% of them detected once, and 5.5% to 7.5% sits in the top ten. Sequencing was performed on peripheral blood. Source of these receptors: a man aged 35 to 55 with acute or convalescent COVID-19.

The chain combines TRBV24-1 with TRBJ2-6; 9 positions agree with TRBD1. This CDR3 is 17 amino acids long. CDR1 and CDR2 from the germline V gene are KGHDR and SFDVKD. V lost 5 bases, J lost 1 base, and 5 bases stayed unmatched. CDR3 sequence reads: CATSGPGQGSGANVLTF. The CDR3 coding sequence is TGTGCCACCAGTGGCCCGGGACAGGGTTCTGGGGCCAACGTCCTGACTTTC.

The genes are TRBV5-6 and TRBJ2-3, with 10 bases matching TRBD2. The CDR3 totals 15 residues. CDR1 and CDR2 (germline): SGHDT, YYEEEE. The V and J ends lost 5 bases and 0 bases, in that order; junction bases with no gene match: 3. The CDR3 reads CASRLAGGSTDTQYF. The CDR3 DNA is TGTGCCAGCAGGTTAGCGGGGGGCAGCACAGATACGCAGTATTTT.

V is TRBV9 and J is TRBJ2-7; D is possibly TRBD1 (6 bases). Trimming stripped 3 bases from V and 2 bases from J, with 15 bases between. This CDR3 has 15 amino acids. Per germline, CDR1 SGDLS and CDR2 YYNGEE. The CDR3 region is CASSAAPGAPYEQYF. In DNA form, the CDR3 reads TGTGCCAGCAGCGCTGCCCCAGGGGCCCCCTACGAGCAGTACTTC.

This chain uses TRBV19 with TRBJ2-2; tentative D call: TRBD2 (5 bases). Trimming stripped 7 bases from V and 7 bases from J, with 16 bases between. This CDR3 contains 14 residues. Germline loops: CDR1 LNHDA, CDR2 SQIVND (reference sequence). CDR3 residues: CASKAATAGGELFF. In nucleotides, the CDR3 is TGTGCCAGTAAGGCGGCAACGGCGGGCGGGGAGCTGTTTTTT.

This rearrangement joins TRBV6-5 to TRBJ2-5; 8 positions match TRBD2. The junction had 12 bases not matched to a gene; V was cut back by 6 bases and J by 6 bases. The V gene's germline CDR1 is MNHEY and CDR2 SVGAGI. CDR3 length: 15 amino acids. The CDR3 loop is CASSPGTRNHKTQYF. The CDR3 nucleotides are TGTGCCAGCAGCCCCGGGACTAGGAACCATAAGACCCAGTACTTC.

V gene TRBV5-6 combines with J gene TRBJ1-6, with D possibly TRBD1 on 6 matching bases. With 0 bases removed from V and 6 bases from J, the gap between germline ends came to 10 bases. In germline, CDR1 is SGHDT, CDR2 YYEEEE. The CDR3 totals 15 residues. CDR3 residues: CASSLVGGANSPLHF. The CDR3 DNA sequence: TGTGCCAGCAGCTTGGTCGGGGGGGCTAATTCACCCCTCCACTTT.

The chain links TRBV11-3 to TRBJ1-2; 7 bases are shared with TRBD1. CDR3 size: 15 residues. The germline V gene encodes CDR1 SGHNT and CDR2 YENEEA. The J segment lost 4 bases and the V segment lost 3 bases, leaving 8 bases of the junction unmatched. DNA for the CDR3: TGTGCCAGCAGCTTCAGGGGGGAATATGGCTATGGCTACACCTTC. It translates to CASSFRGEYGYGYTF. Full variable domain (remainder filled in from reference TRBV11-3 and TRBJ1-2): EAGVVQSPRYKIIEKKQPVAFWCNPISGHNTLYWYLQNLGQGPELLIRYENEEAVDDSQLPKDRFSAERLKGVDSTLKIQPAELGDSAVYLCASSFRGEYGYGYTFGSGTRLTVV.

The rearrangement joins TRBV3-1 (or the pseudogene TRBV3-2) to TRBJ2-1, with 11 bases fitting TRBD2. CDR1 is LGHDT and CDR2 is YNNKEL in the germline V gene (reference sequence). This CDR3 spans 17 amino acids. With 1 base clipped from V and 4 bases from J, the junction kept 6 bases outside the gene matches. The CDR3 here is CASSQGGLAAQYNEQFF. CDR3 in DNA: TGTGCCAGCAGCCAAGGGGGACTAGCGGCACAATACAATGAGCAGTTCTTC.

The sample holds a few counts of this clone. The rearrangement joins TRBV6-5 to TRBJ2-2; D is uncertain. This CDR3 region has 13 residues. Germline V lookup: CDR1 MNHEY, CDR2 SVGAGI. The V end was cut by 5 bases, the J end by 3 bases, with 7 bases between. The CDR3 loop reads CASSPLHTGELFF. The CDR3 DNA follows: TGTGCCAGCAGTCCACTACACACCGGGGAGCTGTTTTTT.

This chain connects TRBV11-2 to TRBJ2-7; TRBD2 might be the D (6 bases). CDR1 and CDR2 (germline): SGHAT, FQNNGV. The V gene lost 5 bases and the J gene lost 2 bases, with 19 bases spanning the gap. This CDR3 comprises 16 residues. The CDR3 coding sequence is TGTGCCAGCAGCCTACCTACCTCGGGACTCACCTACGAGCAGTACTTC. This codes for CASSLPTSGLTYEQYF.

For the CDR3, the DNA is TGCGCCAGCAGTCCCGGGACAGGTTTGAACACTGAAGCTTTCTTT. Translation gives CASSPGTGLNTEAFF. The rearrangement uses TRBV10-1 and TRBJ1-1; 8 nucleotides match TRBD1. Germline V CDR1 and CDR2: WNHNN, SYGVQD (reference sequence). CDR3 length equals 15 residues. V dropped 5 bases and J dropped 0; count of bases not matched to a gene: 5.

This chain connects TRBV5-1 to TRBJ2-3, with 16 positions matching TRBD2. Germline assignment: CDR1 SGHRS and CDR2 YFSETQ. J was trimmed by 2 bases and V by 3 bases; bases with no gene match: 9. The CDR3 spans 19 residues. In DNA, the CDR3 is TGCGCCAGCAGCTCGGGACTAGCGGGGGGGCGTTCAATCACAGATACGCAGTATTTT. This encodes CASSSGLAGGRSITDTQYF.

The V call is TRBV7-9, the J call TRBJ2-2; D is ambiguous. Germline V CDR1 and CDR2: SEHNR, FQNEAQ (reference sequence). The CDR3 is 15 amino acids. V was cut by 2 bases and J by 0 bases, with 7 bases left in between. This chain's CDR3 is CASSLLSANTGELFF. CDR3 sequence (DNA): TGTGCCAGCAGCTTACTGTCTGCGAACACCGGGGAGCTGTTTTTT.

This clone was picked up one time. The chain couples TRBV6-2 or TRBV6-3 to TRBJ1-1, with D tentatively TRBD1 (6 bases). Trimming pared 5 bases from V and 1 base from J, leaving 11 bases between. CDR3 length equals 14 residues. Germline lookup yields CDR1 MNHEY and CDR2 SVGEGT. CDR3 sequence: CASSDDRTNTEAFF. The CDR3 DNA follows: TGTGCCAGCAGTGACGACAGGACGAACACTGAAGCTTTCTTT.

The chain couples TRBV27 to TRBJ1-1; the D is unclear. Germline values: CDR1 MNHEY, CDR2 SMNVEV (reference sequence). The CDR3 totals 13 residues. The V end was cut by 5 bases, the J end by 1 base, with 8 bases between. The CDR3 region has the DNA TGTGCCAGCAGTAGTAACAAGAACACTGAAGCTTTCTTT. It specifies CASSSNKNTEAFF.

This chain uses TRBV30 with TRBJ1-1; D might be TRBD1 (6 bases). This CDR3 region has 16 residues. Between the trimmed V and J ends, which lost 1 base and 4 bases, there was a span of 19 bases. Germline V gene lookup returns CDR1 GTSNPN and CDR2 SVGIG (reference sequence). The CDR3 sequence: CAWSEQGRGLGTEAFF. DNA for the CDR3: TGTGCCTGGAGTGAGCAGGGGAGAGGACTGGGCACTGAAGCTTTCTTT. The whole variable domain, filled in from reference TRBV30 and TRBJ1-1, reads SQTIHQWPATLVQPVGSPLSLECTVEGTSNPNLYWYRQAAGRGLQLLFYSVGIGQISSEVPQNLSASRPQDRQFILSSKKLLLSDSGFYLCAWSEQGRGLGTEAFFGQGTRLTVV.